This is a list of T cell receptor beta chains from one sample in a study of T cells after yellow fever vaccination. TCRdb used MiXCR to reprocess the 5' RACE reads, holding one entry per CDR3 protein. The sample includes 95,000 to 150,000 distinct CDR3 sequences, 7.5% to 10% of them seen just once. The sequenced sample was CD8+ T cells sorted from PBMCs, obtained on the day of the yellow fever booster vaccination. Receptors originate from a man between 18 and 29 years old who received the YFV17D yellow fever vaccine. Each CDR3 is given without its conserved first and last residue. The order of the fields is CDR3 length, V gene, J gene, CDR3 protein.

len: 14
v_gene: TRBV4-1
j_gene: TRBJ2-2
CDR3aa: ASRIRLGYRSGELF

len: 14
v_gene: TRBV19
j_gene: TRBJ2-1
CDR3aa: ASSIASGGLYNEQF

len: 13
v_gene: TRBV20-1
j_gene: TRBJ1-2
CDR3aa: SAIRRQGSNYGYT

len: 12
v_gene: TRBV12-3/TRBV12-4
j_gene: TRBJ2-1
CDR3aa: ASSLALEGGEQF

len: 12
v_gene: TRBV9
j_gene: TRBJ1-1
CDR3aa: ASSVDRGSTEAF

len: 15
v_gene: TRBV12-3/TRBV12-4
j_gene: TRBJ2-1
CDR3aa: ASSFGDTLTPDNEQF

len: 12
v_gene: TRBV4-2
j_gene: TRBJ2-7
CDR3aa: ASSPAGTSYEQY

len: 13
v_gene: TRBV27
j_gene: TRBJ1-1
CDR3aa: ASSTGPVGNTEAF

len: 13
v_gene: TRBV19
j_gene: TRBJ2-3
CDR3aa: ASSPSSRGSDTQY

len: 13
v_gene: TRBV20-1
j_gene: TRBJ1-3
CDR3aa: SAFRDRNSGNTIY

len: 9
v_gene: TRBV10-3
j_gene: TRBJ2-7
CDR3aa: AISAGYEQY

len: 13
v_gene: TRBV7-6
j_gene: TRBJ2-3
CDR3aa: ASSPNGGGTDTQY

len: 10
v_gene: TRBV19
j_gene: TRBJ1-1
CDR3aa: ASRLENTEAF

len: 12
v_gene: TRBV29-1
j_gene: TRBJ2-1
CDR3aa: SVEEMLVGPEQF

len: 9
v_gene: TRBV12-3/TRBV12-4
j_gene: TRBJ2-1
CDR3aa: ASRRDAEQF

len: 14
v_gene: TRBV27
j_gene: TRBJ2-6
CDR3aa: ASRSHRGAGANVLT

len: 13
v_gene: TRBV29-1
j_gene: TRBJ2-7
CDR3aa: SVAGGPQSSYEQY

len: 13
v_gene: TRBV6-5
j_gene: TRBJ1-4
CDR3aa: ASSYYGETNEKLF

len: 14
v_gene: TRBV6-6
j_gene: TRBJ2-2
CDR3aa: ASSSDSLANTGELF

len: 12
v_gene: TRBV4-1
j_gene: TRBJ1-2
CDR3aa: ASSQVATGYGYT

len: 10
v_gene: TRBV18
j_gene: TRBJ2-5
CDR3aa: ASSPPRSTQY

len: 10
v_gene: TRBV6-6
j_gene: TRBJ1-1
CDR3aa: ASTKGGTEAF

len: 14
v_gene: TRBV4-2
j_gene: TRBJ2-3
CDR3aa: ASSQDASGGPDTQY

len: 13
v_gene: TRBV29-1
j_gene: TRBJ2-5
CDR3aa: SVESFMGTQETQY

len: 10
v_gene: TRBV12-3/TRBV12-4
j_gene: TRBJ1-1
CDR3aa: ASSSPNTEAF

len: 12
v_gene: TRBV4-2
j_gene: TRBJ1-1
CDR3aa: ASSQRIMNTEAF

len: 12
v_gene: TRBV14
j_gene: TRBJ2-2
CDR3aa: ASSYGINTGELF

len: 10
v_gene: TRBV27
j_gene: TRBJ1-1
CDR3aa: ASSPTGGVAF

len: 13
v_gene: TRBV7-2
j_gene: TRBJ2-3
CDR3aa: ASSFTSGGTDTQY

len: 15
v_gene: TRBV12-3/TRBV12-4
j_gene: TRBJ2-7
CDR3aa: ASSSKRLVGASGEQY

len: 13
v_gene: TRBV12-5
j_gene: TRBJ2-1
CDR3aa: ASDPGGRAYNEQF

len: 13
v_gene: TRBV27
j_gene: TRBJ2-2
CDR3aa: ASSLGQVNTGELF

len: 15
v_gene: TRBV6-2/TRBV6-3
j_gene: TRBJ1-2
CDR3aa: ASSYSPGTGTNYGYT

len: 14
v_gene: TRBV4-3
j_gene: TRBJ1-1
CDR3aa: ASSQEGQGFRGEAF

len: 9
v_gene: TRBV5-8
j_gene: TRBJ1-2
CDR3aa: ASRSSYGYT

len: 12
v_gene: TRBV5-1
j_gene: TRBJ2-1
CDR3aa: ASSLRDRYNEQF

len: 14
v_gene: TRBV20-1
j_gene: TRBJ2-2
CDR3aa: SASVLGGSSPGELF